This TCR beta chain originates from a study of CD8 T cells in Susac syndrome. TEMRA cells were enriched by FACS, and CD4+ and CD8+ T cells were negatively isolated. The CDR3 runs to 15 residues. Trimming removed 1 base at V and 0 bases at J, with 10 bases between. CDR1 is SGHVS and CDR2 is FNYEAQ in the germline V gene. When the RNA was reverse transcribed, random hexamers were used with an input of about 0.45 to 1 ug. Amplification of TCR beta CDR3 by immunoSEQ multiplex PCR spanned 54 Vbeta and 13 Jbeta. MiXCR was run by TCRdb on the immunoSEQ multiplex PCR reads, yielding one entry per CDR3 protein. In the table there are 250,000 to 300,000 distinct CDR3 sequences, around 91% of which are singletons.

This receptor was obtained from a human donor with multiple sclerosis. The specimen sequenced was CD8+ T cells from PBMCs. The V call is TRBV7-6, the J call TRBJ2-7, with D hard to call. CDR3 protein: CASSLGDWGSYEQYF. The CDR3 nucleotides are TGTGCCAGCAGCTTAGGTGATTGGGGCTCCTACGAGCAGTACTTC.